This T cell receptor (beta chain) was retrieved from a study of T-cell memory formation after mild COVID-19 (TCRdb year 2021). Describing the broader study: Most TCR sequence clusters were specific to one of the two donors. Longitudinal TCRalpha and TCRbeta repertoire sequencing tracked T-cell clones expanding and contracting after mild COVID-19 in a couple of donors. The cohort comprised two young, previously healthy adult volunteers, one female and one male.

Beyond this particular receptor, the publication reports: Clones contracting from day 15 to 85 had balanced CD4/CD8 phenotypes, while a second wave expanding from day 15 to 37 was biased towards CD4+. Whether the second-wave clones peaking on day 37 were SARS-CoV-2 specific was not confirmed. Contracting CD4+ clones were located mainly in the CM and EM memory subsets, whereas CD8+ clones were found to be enriched in EMRA. Some responding clones were found in pre-infection memory, which suggests that pre-existing cross-reactive memory T cells took part in the SARS-CoV-2 response. Only two mild cases were covered in the study, and larger cohorts including severe cases with pre-infection samples were considered necessary.

Reading the germline V gene (reference sequence) gives CDR1 SEHNR and CDR2 FQNEAQ. V and J lose 5 bases and 4 bases, and a span of 20 bases separates them. From its cysteine to its phenylalanine, the CDR3 spans 16 amino acids. Just CDR3 DNA is preserved here, 48 bases in frame from base 1. The sequencer was an Illumina NovaSeq 6000. cDNA libraries for TCRalpha and TCRbeta were prepared by 5'RACE using constant-segment primers, with sample barcodes and unique molecular identifiers added. RNA was extracted from every sample with Trizol reagent. Library amplification was performed in two PCR steps, and a second sample barcode and Illumina TruSeq adapters were introduced in the second step. The libraries were sequenced on an Illumina NovaSeq using 2 x 150 bp paired-end reads. The authors processed their data as follows. With migec v1.2.7, reads were demultiplexed and then collapsed into UMI-guided consensus sequences. Using mixcr v2.1.11, UMI consensuses were aligned to TRA and TRB V and J templates and then assembled into clonotypes. A clonotype was counted as expanded or contracted only when both edgeR and NoisET called the clonotype significant, with the noise models trained on biological replicates. For edgeR calls, a false discovery rate-adjusted p below 0.01 and a log2 fold-change threshold of 1 were applied. PCA with hierarchical clustering of max-normalized trajectories of the 1000 most abundant clonotypes was used as exploratory dynamics analysis. Separately sequenced CD4+ and CD8+ repertoires were used to assign a CD4 or CD8 phenotype to each responding clone. The public reads were run again by TCRdb, first through fastp at Q25 and then through MiXCR, and only productive beta chains were kept. CDR3 protein sequences are deduplicated, and each keeps its most common genes and DNA. TCRdb's processing, not the authors', yielded these V and J calls. The table for this sample lists about 470,000 distinct CDR3 sequences; around 27% of them were counted only once. Approximately 12% of the sample is in the top ten clones.

Ficoll-Paque density gradient centrifugation was the method used to isolate PBMCs. This clonotype has a handful of counts. Its recognized antigen is unknown. Per-base quality was not reported, and no clone a single base away is much larger than it. Sequenced input: PBMCs or a T cell subset sorted from them (not recorded which). The chain is made from TRBV7-9 and TRBJ2-5; TRBD1 might be the D gene, on 5 matching bases. This clonotype was obtained from an adult woman who had mild COVID-19 (a few samples of this study predate the infection). The sample titles of this study are shuffled in the database, so cell type and time point are left out; the donor was told from shared clones. The bases read TGTGCCAGCAGCCCCCGGGTGGGGCGCGTTGGAGAGACCCAGTACTTC. Translated, it reads CASSPRVGRVGETQYF.